This T cell receptor (beta chain) was retrieved from a study of blood T cell repertoires in COVID-19. Overall study: Acute and convalescent COVID-19 specimens originated in the United States, Italy and Spain. Nucleic acid was either cDNA or gDNA, and it came from T cells, B-cell-depleted T cells, or PBMCs.

Clones were read by immunoSEQ multiplex PCR, and TCRdb kept only the in-frame ones, dropping some. The data show about 280,000 clones, around 93% seen once. Participants in the exposed group had met a COVID-19 case in the 2 weeks before joining the study. The TCR originated in a man in his forties who had been exposed to COVID-19. Sequenced material: PBMCs or T cells enriched from blood (not recorded which).

CDR3 coding DNA: TGTGCCAGCTCACCATCCACAGGCCGCCGCGACACTGAAGCTTTCTTT. Its protein is CASSPSTGRRDTEAFF. The J gene is TRBJ1-1, the V gene TRBV18, with D possibly being TRBD1 (5 bases). This CDR3 has 16 amino acids. V lost 2 bases, J lost 3 bases, and 16 bases lay in between. CDR1 and CDR2 (germline): KGHSH, LQKENI.